Shown below are 30 T cell receptor beta chains from a single sample sequenced in a study of T-cell reconstitution after alpha-beta-depleted transplantation in children. Unique molecular identifiers featured in how the TCRbeta library was prepared. TCRdb ran MiXCR on the PCR reads and lists one entry per CDR3 protein. The sample holds about 410,000 distinct CDR3 sequences; over 20% are singletons and the top ten take 3% to 4%. The input for sequencing was PBMCs from the stem cell graft donor, taken from the stem cell graft. The receptors were gathered from a human donor who donated a stem cell graft to a child with acute myeloid leukemia.

The chain employs TRBV20-1 and TRBJ2-5, with D possibly matching TRBD1 (7 bases). Trimming took off 3 bases at V and 2 bases at J, with 16 bases between the two ends. The CDR3 sequence is 15 residues long. Germline assignment: CDR1 DFQATT and CDR2 SNEGSKA (reference sequence). For the CDR3, the DNA is TGCAGTGCTAGCCGACAGGGTGGGGGGCAAGAGACCCAGTACTTC. Translating gives CSASRQGGGQETQYF.

This clonotype was recorded at least ten times. The J gene is TRBJ2-1, the V gene TRBV2; 12 bases match TRBD2. The CDR3 runs to 14 residues. The J segment lost 5 bases and the V segment lost 7 bases, leaving 3 bases of the junction unmatched. CDR1 SNHLY and CDR2 FYNNEI come from the germline V gene. The CDR3 loop is CASKGLAGNNEQFF. The CDR3 DNA reads TGTGCCAGCAAAGGACTAGCGGGGAACAATGAGCAGTTCTTC. The full variable domain, in which reference TRBV2 and TRBJ2-1 provide the parts outside the CDR3, is EPEVTQTPSHQVTQMGQEVILRCVPISNHLYFYWYRQILGQKVEFLVSFYNNEISEKSEIFDDQFSVERPDGSNFTLKIRSTKLEDSAMYFCASKGLAGNNEQFFGPGTRLTVL.

The chain links TRBV5-1 to TRBJ1-1; D is uncertain. There are 16 residues in the CDR3. Germline CDR1 and CDR2: SGHRS and YFSETQ. Trimming left V 0 bases short and J 6 bases short, with 18 bases between. Written as DNA, the CDR3 is TGCGCCAGCAGCTTGGCCGAGGGAGGTGGTGGGGCTGAAGCTTTCTTT. Translation: CASSLAEGGGGAEAFF.

This clonotype was recorded a few times. This chain uses TRBV28 with TRBJ2-7, with 7 bases matching TRBD1. V shed 6 bases and J 3 bases; nucleotides not matched to a gene: 5. CDR1 and CDR2 from the germline V gene are MDHEN and SYDVKM. The CDR3 is 13 amino acids. Here the CDR3 DNA reads TGTGCCAGCAGACAACAGGGGATCTACGAGCAGTACTTC. Amino acid sequence: CASRQQGIYEQYF.

This clonotype has a handful of counts. The chain links TRBV6-2 or TRBV6-3 to TRBJ2-1; 9 bases line up with TRBD2. Unmatched junction bases numbered 7, after V lost 6 bases and J lost 7 bases. The CDR3 totals 14 residues. The germline CDR1 and CDR2 sequences are MNHEY and SVGEGT. The CDR3, as DNA: TGTGCCAGCAGGGGTAGCGGGAGCTTAAATGAGCAGTTCTTC. It encodes CASRGSGSLNEQFF.

This clonotype was detected many times. The rearrangement joins TRBV12-3 or TRBV12-4 to TRBJ2-7, with 7 bases matching TRBD2. This CDR3 region has 13 residues. J was trimmed by 2 bases and V by 4 bases; bases with no gene match: 2. CDR3 bases: TGTGCCAGCAGTTCTAGCGGTCCCTACGAGCAGTACTTC. As protein: CASSSSGPYEQYF.

This clonotype was counted many times. At one end the junction does not follow the germline gene, possibly because of a read error. The V and J genes are TRBV5-1 and TRBJ2-5; TRBD2 is a possible D gene (6 bases). CDR1 is SGHRS and CDR2 is YFSETQ in the germline V gene. The CDR3 is 14 residues long. DNA of the CDR3: TGTGCCAGCAGCCCAGGGACTTCCCAAGAGACCCAGTACTTC. It is translated as CASSPGTSQETQYF.

Only a few counts were recorded for this clonotype. The genes are TRBV20-1 and TRBJ2-7; D uncertain. This CDR3 spans 15 amino acids. V was pared by 3 bases and J by 2 bases, with 17 bases between. Germline assignment: CDR1 DFQATT and CDR2 SNEGSKA (reference sequence). The CDR3 nucleotides read TGCAGTGCTAGTGGCCTAGGCTACACAGCCTACGAGCAGTACTTC. Translating it yields CSASGLGYTAYEQYF.

J is TRBJ2-3 and V is TRBV7-8, with D perhaps matching TRBD2 (5 bases). V lost 5 bases and J 4 bases, leaving 19 bases between the germline ends. The germline V gene has CDR1 SGHVS and CDR2 FQNEAQ. This CDR3 has 16 residues. The CDR3 protein is CASSLGLLTVADTQYF. DNA for the CDR3: TGTGCCAGCAGCCTAGGACTGCTAACCGTGGCAGATACGCAGTATTTT.

The chain has TRBV7-3 and TRBJ2-3; TRBD2 aligns across 10 bases. Germline CDR1 is SGHTA and CDR2 is FQGTGA. This CDR3 has 19 amino acids. V gave up 5 bases and J gave up 0 bases; unmatched junction bases: 14. CDR3 amino acids: CASSRRDLAGATSTDTQYF. CDR3 nucleotides: TGTGCCAGCAGCCGACGGGATCTAGCGGGAGCGACTAGCACAGATACGCAGTATTTT. The entire variable domain, with the rest obtained from reference TRBV7-3 and TRBJ2-3, is as follows: GAGVSQTPSNKVTEKGKYVELRCDPISGHTALYWYRQSLGQGPEFLIYFQGTGAADDSGLPNDRFFAVRPEGSVSTLKIQRTERGDSAVYLCASSRRDLAGATSTDTQYFGPGTRLTVL.

In its sample, this clonotype was seen many times. The chain carries TRBV29-1 and TRBJ2-1; the match to TRBD2 covers 9 bases. The ends lost 7 bases at V and 3 bases at J; junction bases unmatched: 13. The CDR3 sequence is 16 residues long. CDR1 is SQVTM and CDR2 is ANQGSEA in the germline V gene. DNA for the CDR3: TGCAGCGCCGCACGGGCGGGAGGGGCCTACTACAATGAGCAGTTCTTC. It encodes CSAARAGGAYYNEQFF.

This chain connects TRBV27 to TRBJ1-1; D is perhaps TRBD1 (5 bases). V was shortened by 0 bases and J by 3 bases, with 20 bases between the two germline ends. The CDR3 totals 18 residues. Per germline, CDR1 MNHEY and CDR2 SMNVEV (reference sequence). CDR3 DNA: TGTGCCAGCAGTTTATCGTACGGGGCAGAGCAACGGTACACTGAAGCTTTCTTT. As protein: CASSLSYGAEQRYTEAFF.

The V call is TRBV28, the J call TRBJ2-7; D may be TRBD1 or TRBD2 (5 bases each). CDR3 length: 15 residues. CDR1 is MDHEN, CDR2 SYDVKM, per germline. V dropped 2 bases and J dropped 4 bases, with 15 bases sitting between them. The CDR3 protein is CASSLRDHPPYEQYF. CDR3 coding DNA: TGTGCCAGCAGTTTACGGGACCACCCCCCATACGAGCAGTACTTC.

The V call is TRBV4-2, the J call TRBJ1-2; 7 positions match TRBD1. The CDR3 is 16 amino acids. CDR1 is LGHNA and CDR2 is YNFKEQ in the germline V gene. The trim removed 0 bases at V and 4 bases at J, leaving 8 bases unmatched. This CDR3 is CASSQDLAGGGYGYTF. The DNA for the CDR3 is TGTGCCAGCAGCCAAGATCTCGCAGGGGGAGGCTATGGCTACACCTTC.

The gene calls are TRBV20-1 and TRBJ2-1; no reliable D call. CDR1 is DFQATT, CDR2 SNEGSKA, per germline (reference sequence). There are 11 residues in the CDR3. Trimming took off 6 bases at V and 8 bases at J, with 11 bases between the two ends. This chain's CDR3 is CSARTDDEQFF. The CDR3 DNA reads TGCAGTGCCAGGACCGACGATGAGCAGTTCTTC.

This clonotype showed up just a few times. This chain joins TRBV29-1 and TRBJ1-1, with D possibly TRBD1 on 5 matching bases. Germline assignment: CDR1 SQVTM and CDR2 ANQGSEA. Deletions cut 4 bases from V and 4 bases from J, with 13 bases between. This CDR3 is built from 13 residues. This CDR3 is CSVVGAGATEAFF. The CDR3, as DNA: TGCAGCGTTGTCGGCGCCGGGGCCACTGAAGCTTTCTTT.

This clonotype was picked up many times. The chain uses TRBV25-1 and TRBJ2-5; tentative D call: TRBD1 (6 bases). CDR1 and CDR2 (germline): MGHDK, SYGVNS. The CDR3 sequence is 17 residues long. V lost 2 bases and J 3 bases, leaving 19 bases between the germline ends. CDR3 nucleotide sequence: TGTGCCAGCAGTGAAGGGTCGGCAGGGGTTCGGGAAGAGACCCAGTACTTC. It specifies CASSEGSAGVREETQYF.

V usage is TRBV5-1 and J usage is TRBJ2-1, with 7 bases lining up with TRBD2. Losses at the gene ends were 2 bases for V and 6 bases for J; bases not matched to a gene: 8. The CDR3 extends over 15 amino acids. In germline, CDR1 is SGHRS, CDR2 YFSETQ. Written as DNA, the CDR3 is TGCGCCAGCAGCTTTGGGGCGGGAGCGGGCAATGAGCAGTTCTTC. Translating it yields CASSFGAGAGNEQFF.

This clonotype was recorded many times. The chain carries TRBV20-1 and TRBJ2-1, with D tentatively TRBD2 (6 bases). CDR3 size: 13 residues. The ends were cut back, 4 bases at V and 6 bases at J, with 13 bases in the middle. The germline gives CDR1 DFQATT, CDR2 SNEGSKA (reference sequence). The CDR3 protein is CSATRDFLNEQFF. CDR3 coding DNA: TGCAGTGCTACCCGGGACTTCCTCAATGAGCAGTTCTTC.

This sequence joins TRBV7-2 and TRBJ2-7; 8 bases map to TRBD2. CDR1 is SGHTA, CDR2 FQGNSA, per germline. CDR3 length equals 15 residues. V lost 1 base, J lost 4 bases, and 6 bases stayed unmatched. CDR3 residues: CASSLVPTSGYEQYF. The DNA for the CDR3 is TGTGCCAGCAGCTTAGTTCCAACTAGCGGATACGAGCAGTACTTC.

The J gene is TRBJ2-1, the V gene TRBV7-3; D perhaps matches TRBD2 (6 bases). The CDR3 totals 16 residues. Germline V CDR1 and CDR2: SGHTA, FQGTGA. V lost 5 bases, J lost 0 bases, and 14 bases lay in between. In DNA, the CDR3 is TGTGCCAGCAGCCCCGCAACTAGCCTCTCCTACAATGAGCAGTTCTTC. Its translation is CASSPATSLSYNEQFF.

This clonotype has just a few counts. The genes are TRBV12-3 or TRBV12-4 and TRBJ2-2, with D possibly being TRBD1 (6 bases). The V end lost 10 bases, the J end lost 5 bases, and 11 bases lay between the germline ends. This CDR3 is 12 amino acids long. The CDR3 sequence is CAIHRETGELFF. The CDR3 coding sequence is TGTGCCATCCACAGGGAAACCGGGGAGCTGTTTTTT.

Many counts were recorded for this clonotype. At one end the junction does not follow the germline gene, possibly because of a read error. This rearrangement joins TRBV5-1 to TRBJ2-1; 11 nucleotides agree with TRBD2. CDR1 SGHRS and CDR2 YFSETQ come from the germline V gene. The CDR3 is 15 amino acids. For the CDR3, the DNA is TGTGCCAGCAGCTCCACTAGCGGGAGCTACAATGAGCAGTTCTTC. It encodes CASSSTSGSYNEQFF.

The V call is TRBV7-3, the J call TRBJ1-1; D perhaps matches TRBD1 (5 bases). V dropped 2 bases and J dropped 1 base, with 11 bases sitting between them. CDR1 and CDR2 from the germline V gene are SGHTA and FQGTGA. This CDR3 region has 15 residues. Here the CDR3 DNA reads TGTGCCAGCAGCTTACAACAGGTACCGAACACTGAAGCTTTCTTT. Its protein is CASSLQQVPNTEAFF.

This CDR3 reads CSARSPSGDETQYF. Written as DNA, the CDR3 is TGCAGTGCTAGATCCCCATCGGGAGATGAGACCCAGTACTTC. The rearrangement links TRBV20-1 to TRBJ2-5; D perhaps matches TRBD2 (6 bases). Germline V gene data show CDR1 as DFQATT and CDR2 as SNEGSKA (reference sequence). The CDR3 length is 14 residues. Deletions cut 2 bases from V and 5 bases from J, with 15 bases between.

CDR3 region: CATAGGGGEQFF. The CDR3 DNA reads as TGTGCCACTGCGGGGGGTGGGGGAGAGCAGTTCTTC. The chain uses TRBV24-1 and TRBJ2-1, with 8 nucleotides matching TRBD2. The CDR3 contains 12 residues. Germline V gives CDR1 KGHDR, CDR2 SFDVKD. The V gene end was trimmed by 10 bases and the J gene end by 10 bases; junction bases not matched to a gene: 8.

The table lists this clonotype with many counts. The chain carries TRBV6-6 and TRBJ1-1, with 9 bases matching TRBD1. The J segment lost 12 bases and the V segment lost 9 bases, leaving 11 bases of the junction unmatched. CDR1 is MNHNY and CDR2 is SVGAGI in the germline V gene (reference sequence). The CDR3 consists of 12 residues. As DNA, the CDR3 is TGTGCCAGTGATACCGGGACAGGGTCAACTTTCTTT. Protein product: CASDTGTGSTFF.

This clonotype has ten or more counts. This CDR3 is CASSYSRGQETQYF. CDR3 sequence (DNA): TGTGCCAGCAGTTACTCGAGAGGGCAAGAGACCCAGTACTTC. J is TRBJ2-5 and V is TRBV6-5; D may be TRBD2 (5 bases). This CDR3 has 14 amino acids. V was pared by 0 bases and J by 2 bases, with 7 bases between. The V gene's germline CDR1 is MNHEY and CDR2 SVGAGI.

This clonotype has more than one count but fewer than ten. This chain links TRBV12-3 or TRBV12-4 with TRBJ1-3; 7 nucleotides agree with TRBD1. After removal of 4 bases from V and 5 bases from J, the junction contained 5 bases not matched to a gene. The CDR3 runs to 14 residues. The CDR3 is CASSSGTERNTIYF. Here the CDR3 DNA reads TGTGCCAGCAGTTCCGGGACAGAGAGAAACACCATATATTTT.

This clonotype showed up many times. This chain joins TRBV12-3 or TRBV12-4 and TRBJ2-7; 7 nucleotides align to TRBD2. CDR3 length: 12 amino acids. Trimming removed 8 bases from V and 2 bases from J; junction bases left unmatched: 3. CDR3: CASREDPYEQYF. CDR3 bases: TGTGCCAGCCGGGAGGATCCCTACGAGCAGTACTTC.